Listed below are T cell receptor beta chains from one sample, sequenced in a study of blood T cell repertoires in COVID-19. Sequencing was performed with immunoSEQ multiplex PCR; in TCRdb, only in-frame clones are kept and a portion is missing. The table lists 150,000 or so clones, roughly 84% of them singletons. The sample consisted of PBMCs or T cells enriched from blood (not recorded which). The receptors stem from a man between 60 and 75 years old who had recovered from COVID-19. Both conserved end residues are trimmed from each CDR3. Each record gives: J gene, V gene, D gene, CDR3 protein. D genes are given only for firm matches.

j_call: TRBJ2-1; v_call: TRBV6-2/TRBV6-3; d_call: .; cdr3_aa: ASSYSPVGEQF
j_call: TRBJ1-2; v_call: TRBV7-9; d_call: .; cdr3_aa: ASSVGAGGGYT
j_call: TRBJ2-7; v_call: TRBV24-1; d_call: TRBD2; cdr3_aa: ATSDRGDEQY
j_call: TRBJ2-1; v_call: TRBV6-5; d_call: .; cdr3_aa: ASSYGTGLGEQF
j_call: TRBJ1-4; v_call: TRBV9; d_call: TRBD1; cdr3_aa: ASSRGRGQGEKLF
j_call: TRBJ1-4; v_call: TRBV7-8; d_call: .; cdr3_aa: ASSLRTAEKLF
j_call: TRBJ2-7; v_call: TRBV5-8; d_call: .; cdr3_aa: ASSLGRGRASSYEQY
j_call: TRBJ2-1; v_call: TRBV5-4; d_call: .; cdr3_aa: ASSRTFTYNEQF
j_call: TRBJ2-2; v_call: TRBV5-1; d_call: TRBD1; cdr3_aa: ASSLGRGLLDTGELF
j_call: TRBJ1-3; v_call: TRBV5-1; d_call: TRBD1; cdr3_aa: ASSVDRPGSGNTIY
j_call: TRBJ2-1; v_call: TRBV9; d_call: .; cdr3_aa: ASSVGGGLAHEQF
j_call: TRBJ2-7; v_call: TRBV2; d_call: TRBD1; cdr3_aa: ANARTGDREQY
j_call: TRBJ1-3; v_call: TRBV5-6; d_call: TRBD1; cdr3_aa: ASSWGQGDSGNTIY
j_call: TRBJ2-1; v_call: TRBV2; d_call: TRBD2; cdr3_aa: ASSLTSGSRFSEQF
j_call: TRBJ2-7; v_call: TRBV29-1; d_call: TRBD2; cdr3_aa: SVGGAGAYEQY
j_call: TRBJ2-1; v_call: TRBV5-1; d_call: TRBD2; cdr3_aa: ASSLATSGRGNEQF
j_call: TRBJ2-1; v_call: TRBV27; d_call: TRBD1; cdr3_aa: ASSSGDSYNEQF
j_call: TRBJ2-3; v_call: TRBV11-2; d_call: .; cdr3_aa: ASSLVGGASTDTQY
j_call: TRBJ2-1; v_call: TRBV5-6; d_call: .; cdr3_aa: ASSLAIDRIDEQF
j_call: TRBJ2-7; v_call: TRBV9; d_call: TRBD2; cdr3_aa: ASSVDGREDYEQY
j_call: TRBJ1-5; v_call: TRBV9; d_call: .; cdr3_aa: ASSVGAGERKPQH
j_call: TRBJ1-6; v_call: TRBV5-1; d_call: TRBD1; cdr3_aa: ASSDSGGLNSPLH
j_call: TRBJ2-1; v_call: TRBV7-7; d_call: .; cdr3_aa: ASSPGTGTRAEQF
j_call: TRBJ2-3; v_call: TRBV14; d_call: TRBD2; cdr3_aa: ASSQGLAGVADTQY
j_call: TRBJ1-2; v_call: TRBV27; d_call: .; cdr3_aa: ASSLSGEGGVSGYT
j_call: TRBJ2-7; v_call: TRBV7-8; d_call: .; cdr3_aa: ASSPSDTATQY
j_call: TRBJ1-2; v_call: TRBV28; d_call: TRBD1; cdr3_aa: ASSGGMTGHYGYT
j_call: TRBJ2-1; v_call: TRBV25-1; d_call: TRBD2; cdr3_aa: ASSEYGTSGNYNEQF
j_call: TRBJ1-5; v_call: TRBV10-3; d_call: TRBD1; cdr3_aa: AISERDRGKGNQPQH
j_call: TRBJ2-7; v_call: TRBV4-2; d_call: TRBD1; cdr3_aa: ASSPRGRWEQY
j_call: TRBJ2-7; v_call: TRBV2; d_call: TRBD2; cdr3_aa: ASSLAGGREQY
j_call: TRBJ2-7; v_call: TRBV29-1; d_call: .; cdr3_aa: SVEATGYEQY
j_call: TRBJ2-7; v_call: TRBV7-8; d_call: .; cdr3_aa: ASSLAGQTSEQY
j_call: TRBJ2-5; v_call: TRBV7-8; d_call: TRBD2; cdr3_aa: ASSFLPGLAEQETQY
j_call: TRBJ1-1; v_call: TRBV27; d_call: .; cdr3_aa: ASSLNVGSTEAF
j_call: TRBJ2-7; v_call: TRBV7-3; d_call: .; cdr3_aa: ASSLFSGYEQY
j_call: TRBJ1-5; v_call: TRBV27; d_call: .; cdr3_aa: ASRLNEYQPQH
j_call: TRBJ2-7; v_call: TRBV4-1; d_call: TRBD2; cdr3_aa: ASSQVQTGLAGGRTYEQY
j_call: TRBJ2-2; v_call: TRBV5-4; d_call: .; cdr3_aa: ASSPRLNTGELF
j_call: TRBJ1-5; v_call: TRBV19; d_call: .; cdr3_aa: ASSMDKDLSPQH
j_call: TRBJ2-1; v_call: TRBV3-1/TRBV3-2; d_call: TRBD2; cdr3_aa: ASSRGLAGKYNEQF